The T cell receptor beta chain under discussion was sequenced for a study of cytomegalovirus exposure and HLA in healthy donors. Findings and caveats of the study: According to a later analysis, donors in an Asian-associated ancestry cluster reportedly had fewer N-insertions than the roughly 720-donor mean. Clonal expansion was found to be greater in HLA-associated TCR beta chains than in equally common others in a later analysis.

Trimming left V 6 bases short and J 6 bases short, with 14 bases between. Germline lookup yields CDR1 MNHEY and CDR2 SMNVEV (reference sequence). The CDR3 has 13 amino acids. Researchers ran the PCR with 60 Vbeta and 13 Jbeta primers. The data were produced by immunoSEQ multiplex PCR, yet TCRdb's version contains in-frame clones alone and is incomplete. The sample has roughly 54,000 clones; approximately 80% are singletons. This clone was observed a handful of times. Its specificity is unknown. Sample: PBMCs. The chain combines TRBV27 with TRBJ1-2; no firm D call. The clonotype comes from a man between 50 and 59 years old in good health and CMV-seronegative. CDR3 residues: CASSIRGAHGYTF. In DNA form, the CDR3 reads TGTGCCAGCAGCATACGAGGTGCCCATGGCTACACCTTC.